The 32 T cell receptor beta chains listed next were all sequenced from one sample in a study of blood T cell repertoires in COVID-19. Only in-frame clones appear in the TCRdb table, and some are missing; sequencing was by immunoSEQ multiplex PCR. The sample consists of some 250,000 clones, around 87% of them appearing once. Sequencing was done on a sample of peripheral blood. The receptors were sampled from a woman in her twenties or thirties who had recovered from COVID-19.

CDR3 nucleotide sequence: TGTGCCTCCAAGTCCGAGAGAACGAACACTGAAGCTTTCTTT. This sequence encodes CASKSERTNTEAFF. The chain is built from TRBV19 and TRBJ1-1; D is unclear. Germline-derived CDR1 and CDR2 are LNHDA and SQIVND (reference sequence). The CDR3 runs 14 residues. V was trimmed by 11 bases and J by 1 base, leaving 17 bases between them.

The sample holds one count of this clone. V is TRBV6-1 and J is TRBJ2-6, with D tentatively TRBD2 (5 bases). Germline V gene sequence: CDR1 MNHNS, CDR2 SASEGT. The CDR3 length is 17 residues. The V end was cut by 2 bases, the J end by 1 base, with 12 bases between. Here the CDR3 reads CASSEIWGASGANVLTF. The CDR3 DNA follows: TGTGCCAGCAGTGAAATCTGGGGAGCGTCTGGGGCCAACGTCCTGACTTTC.

V is TRBV9 and J is TRBJ2-1; 8 nucleotides match TRBD2. The V gene's germline CDR1 is SGDLS and CDR2 YYNGEE. J gave up 5 bases and V 0 bases, and 4 bases lay outside the gene matches. The length of the CDR3 is 15 residues. CDR3 nucleotide sequence: TGTGCCAGCAGCGTAGGGGCGGGGGGCAACAATGAGCAGTTCTTC. This codes for CASSVGAGGNNEQFF.

The gene calls are TRBV10-3 and TRBJ2-5; maybe TRBD2 (5 bases). The ends were cut back, 4 bases at V and 3 bases at J, with 12 bases in the middle. The CDR3 contains 14 residues. Germline V gene sequence: CDR1 ENHRY, CDR2 SYGVKD. As DNA, the CDR3 is TGTGCCATCAGTGTTTCGGGGTCCGAAGAGACCCAGTACTTC. This encodes CAISVSGSEETQYF.

For the CDR3, the DNA is TGCGCCAGCAGCCAAGGAACAGGGAGTGATATGCATGAGCAGTTCTTC. Its protein is CASSQGTGSDMHEQFF. The chain employs TRBV4-1 and TRBJ2-1; TRBD1 might be the D (6 bases). The V gene lost 1 base and the J gene lost 8 bases, with 18 bases spanning the gap. This CDR3 is built from 16 residues. Per the germline V gene, CDR1 is MGHRA and CDR2 is YSYEKL.

V gene TRBV5-1 combines with J gene TRBJ1-2, with D unclear. Germline CDR1 SGHRS, CDR2 YFSETQ. CDR3 length: 15 amino acids. V lost 0 bases to trimming and J lost 5 bases, with 14 bases between them. This CDR3 reads CASSLDAGEAYGYTF. CDR3 sequence (DNA): TGCGCCAGCAGCTTGGATGCTGGAGAGGCGTATGGCTACACCTTC.

This chain links TRBV4-3 with TRBJ2-1, with 7 bases fitting TRBD1. The length of the CDR3 is 13 residues. The V gene end was trimmed by 3 bases and the J gene end by 12 bases; junction bases not matched to a gene: 8. Germline V gene sequence: CDR1 LGHNA, CDR2 YSLEER. The CDR3 coding sequence is TGCGCCAGCAGCCACGGATTACAGGGGATGCAGTTCTTC. Residues: CASSHGLQGMQFF.

This clone was seen only once. This CDR3 reads CASSLEGQSYEQYF. CDR3 nucleotides: TGTGCCAGCAGCTTAGAGGGGCAGAGCTACGAGCAGTACTTC. The V call is TRBV13, the J call TRBJ2-7; TRBD1 might be the D (5 bases). Trimming took off 1 base at V and 3 bases at J, with 10 bases between the two ends. The length of the CDR3 is 14 residues. Per germline, CDR1 PRHDT and CDR2 FYEKMQ (reference sequence).

This clone was seen a few times. The chain is built from TRBV5-4 and TRBJ2-5; 8 bases fit TRBD2. The ends lost 2 bases at V and 0 bases at J; junction bases unmatched: 6. CDR3 length: 16 residues. Germline V lookup: CDR1 SGHNT, CDR2 YYREEE (reference sequence). CDR3 sequence reads: CASSLGGRGDQETQYF. The CDR3 bases are TGTGCCAGCAGCTTAGGAGGGCGGGGGGACCAAGAGACCCAGTACTTC. Complete variable domain (other parts from reference TRBV5-4 and TRBJ2-5): ETGVTQSPTHLIKTRGQQVTLRCSSQSGHNTVSWYQQALGQGPQFIFQYYREEENGRGNFPPRFSGLQFPNYSSELNVNALELDDSALYLCASSLGGRGDQETQYFGPGTRLLVL.

The chain has TRBV2 and TRBJ2-1, with 10 nucleotides matching TRBD1. Germline CDR1 and CDR2: SNHLY and FYNNEI. The CDR3 length is 14 residues. The J segment lost 7 bases and the V segment lost 3 bases, leaving 3 bases of the junction unmatched. CDR3 in amino acids: CASSEGQGLNEQFF. In DNA, the CDR3 is TGTGCCAGCAGTGAGGGACAGGGGTTGAATGAGCAGTTCTTC.

The chain recombines TRBV6-1 with TRBJ2-3; TRBD2 matches at 16 bases. Germline V gives CDR1 MNHNS, CDR2 SASEGT. The CDR3 has 19 residues. Germline trimming cut 2 bases from V and 3 bases from J; bases unmatched to any gene: 8. This chain's CDR3 is CASSESRTGLAGGTDTQYF. CDR3 nucleotides: TGTGCCAGCAGTGAATCCCGGACGGGACTAGCGGGGGGGACAGATACGCAGTATTTT.

The chain combines TRBV29-1 with TRBJ2-5; 10 nucleotides align to TRBD1. This CDR3 comprises 15 residues. Germline V gene lookup returns CDR1 SQVTM and CDR2 ANQGSEA. Trimming at V came to 4 bases and at J to 5 bases, leaving 10 bases not matched to a gene. As DNA, the CDR3 is TGCAGCGTTGGCAAAATGGGGACAGGGGCTGAGACCCAGTACTTC. Translation gives CSVGKMGTGAETQYF.

This rearrangement joins TRBV30 to TRBJ2-5; D possibly corresponds to TRBD2 (6 bases). The length of the CDR3 is 14 residues. The V end was cut by 5 bases, the J end by 1 base, with 14 bases between. In germline, CDR1 is GTSNPN, CDR2 SVGIG (reference sequence). CDR3 coding DNA: TGTGCCTGGGCGAAGGGAGGCCCCCAAGAGACCCAGTACTTC. This encodes CAWAKGGPQETQYF.

The J gene is TRBJ2-1, the V gene TRBV14; tentatively, D is TRBD1 (5 bases). Germline values: CDR1 SGHDN, CDR2 FVKESK. This CDR3 is built from 12 residues. The V end was cut by 5 bases, the J end by 3 bases, with 5 bases between. The CDR3 coding sequence is TGTGCCAGCAGCGACAGCTACAATGAGCAGTTCTTC. The encoded protein is CASSDSYNEQFF.

V and J are TRBV20-1 and TRBJ2-7; a possible D gene is TRBD1 (5 bases). V shed 6 bases and J shed 4 bases, with 10 bases lying between them. The V gene's germline CDR1 is DFQATT and CDR2 SNEGSKA (reference sequence). CDR3 length: 11 amino acids. The CDR3 sequence: CSASDTYEQYF. CDR3 coding DNA: TGCAGTGCATCGGACACTTACGAGCAGTACTTC.

This clone has a single count. CDR3: CASGRLTGDSNQPQHF. Written as DNA, the CDR3 is TGTGCCAGTGGAAGGCTGACAGGGGATAGCAATCAGCCCCAGCATTTT. The V and J genes are TRBV19 and TRBJ1-5; TRBD1 aligns across 8 bases. CDR3 length: 16 amino acids. Germline CDR1 and CDR2: LNHDA and SQIVND (reference sequence). The V and J ends lost 8 bases and 0 bases, in that order; junction bases with no gene match: 9.

At least ten counts were recorded for this clone. This chain connects TRBV10-1 to TRBJ1-1, with D possibly TRBD1 on 6 matching bases. Germline V CDR1 and CDR2: WNHNN, SYGVQD (reference sequence). Between the trimmed V and J ends, which lost 6 bases and 1 base, there was a span of 15 bases. This CDR3 is built from 15 residues. The CDR3 bases are TGCGCCAGCAGCGAAGAAAGGGGGTGGAACACTGAAGCTTTCTTT. This gives the protein CASSEERGWNTEAFF.

The chain links TRBV5-4 to TRBJ2-5; D remains unclear. The CDR3 has 14 amino acids. Between the trimmed V and J ends, which lost 0 bases and 1 base, there was a span of 7 bases. Germline values: CDR1 SGHNT, CDR2 YYREEE (reference sequence). The CDR3 protein is CASSLAGSQETQYF. CDR3 bases: TGTGCCAGCAGCTTGGCCGGGTCCCAAGAGACCCAGTACTTC.

The CDR3 reads CASRQDGNTIYF. The CDR3 region has the DNA TGTGCCAGCAGACAGGATGGAAACACCATATATTTT. This chain connects TRBV2 to TRBJ1-3; the D gene is possibly TRBD1 (5 bases). Germline V gene data show CDR1 as SNHLY and CDR2 as FYNNEI. The CDR3 is 12 amino acids. Trimming took off 6 bases at V and 3 bases at J, with 6 bases between the two ends.

V is TRBV24-1 and J is TRBJ2-7; 10 bases are a match to TRBD1. Germline trimming cut 7 bases from V and 3 bases from J; bases unmatched to any gene: 20. Germline lookup yields CDR1 KGHDR and CDR2 SFDVKD. This CDR3 is built from 19 residues. CDR3 bases: TGTGCCACCAGAAGTAGACAGGGGGCTTTTTTTGTCTCGAGCTACGAGCAGTACTTC. It codes for CATRSRQGAFFVSSYEQYF.

The rearrangement links TRBV6-5 to TRBJ1-1; TRBD1 aligns across 7 bases. Germline assignment: CDR1 MNHEY and CDR2 SVGAGI. This CDR3 is built from 14 residues. Trimming removed 6 bases from V and 4 bases from J; junction bases left unmatched: 8. This CDR3 is CASRDRDGGTEAFF. In DNA form, the CDR3 reads TGTGCCAGCAGAGACAGGGATGGGGGCACTGAAGCTTTCTTT.

The chain has TRBV12-2 and TRBJ2-3; TRBD2 is the table's D call, not checked against the DNA. TRBV12-2 is assigned pseudogene status. The length of the CDR3 is 16 residues. Here the CDR3 DNA reads TGTGCAAGTCGCACCCGACTAGCGGGGGCCACAGATACGCAGTATTTT. Translation gives CASRTRLAGATDTQYF.

This chain links TRBV18 with TRBJ2-1; tentatively, D is TRBD1 (6 bases). V dropped 5 bases and J dropped 7 bases, with 12 bases sitting between them. The CDR3 contains 13 residues. Germline lookup yields CDR1 KGHSH and CDR2 LQKENI. This CDR3 reads CASSSGQRNEQFF. The CDR3 DNA reads TGTGCCAGCTCATCCGGACAGCGGAATGAGCAGTTCTTC. Full variable domain (rest looked up from reference TRBV18 and TRBJ2-1): NAGVMQNPRHLVRRRGQEARLRCSPMKGHSHVYWYRQLPEEGLKFMVYLQKENIIDESGMPKERFSAEFPKEGPSILRIQQVVRGDSAAYFCASSSGQRNEQFFGPGTRLTVL.

The chain is built from TRBV6-1 and TRBJ1-3; D gene ambiguous. CDR1 and CDR2 (germline): MNHNS, SASEGT. V was clipped by 3 bases and J by 5 bases, with 14 bases between them. The CDR3 is 15 amino acids. The CDR3 sequence: CASSDSVLRRNTIYF. CDR3 bases: TGTGCCAGCAGTGACAGCGTCCTTAGGAGAAACACCATATATTTT.

The chain joins TRBV21-1 to TRBJ2-1; TRBD1 is the table's D call and was not checked against the DNA. TRBV21-1 is a recognized pseudogene. This CDR3 contains 18 residues. CDR3 in DNA: TGTGCCAGCAGTTTCCTTCCGGGACAGGGACCCCCCTACAATGAGCAGTTCTTC. Its translation: CASSFLPGQGPPYNEQFF.

This chain uses TRBV6-6 with TRBJ1-5, with TRBD1 as a possible D gene (5 bases). CDR3 length: 15 residues. Looked up from germline, CDR1 is MNHNY and CDR2 is SVGAGI (reference sequence). V gave up 5 bases and J gave up 3 bases, with 14 bases separating them. In DNA form, the CDR3 reads TGTGCCAGCAGTCGGGGGGGGACCAACAATCAGCCCCAGCATTTT. Translation gives CASSRGGTNNQPQHF.

The V gene is TRBV30, the J gene TRBJ2-1, with no clear D. V lost 2 bases to trimming and J lost 6 bases, with 26 bases between them. CDR1 GTSNPN and CDR2 SVGIG come from the germline V gene (reference sequence). The CDR3 sequence is 18 residues long. The CDR3: CAWSLLDLFGVRGNEQFF. The CDR3 nucleotides are TGTGCCTGGAGTTTGTTGGATCTCTTCGGCGTCCGAGGCAATGAGCAGTTCTTC. Full variable domain (rest looked up from reference TRBV30 and TRBJ2-1): SQTIHQWPATLVQPVGSPLSLECTVEGTSNPNLYWYRQAAGRGLQLLFYSVGIGQISSEVPQNLSASRPQDRQFILSSKKLLLSDSGFYLCAWSLLDLFGVRGNEQFFGPGTRLTVL.

This chain connects TRBV15 to TRBJ1-3; no reliable D call. CDR1 and CDR2 from the germline V gene are LNHNV and YYDKDF (reference sequence). This CDR3 is 14 amino acids long. The ends were cut back, 5 bases at V and 4 bases at J, with 12 bases in the middle. This chain's CDR3 is CATSVGLGGNTIYF. The CDR3 DNA reads as TGTGCCACCAGCGTAGGTCTGGGCGGAAACACCATATATTTT.

The gene calls are TRBV18 and TRBJ2-7; D unresolved. CDR3 size: 11 residues. Trimming left V 2 bases short and J 7 bases short, with 6 bases between. The germline CDR1 and CDR2 sequences are KGHSH and LQKENI. The CDR3 here is CASSPNWEQYF. The CDR3 DNA reads TGTGCCAGCTCACCAAACTGGGAGCAGTACTTC.

This chain connects TRBV14 to TRBJ1-3; D is uncertain. This CDR3 has 16 amino acids. The germline V gene encodes CDR1 SGHDN and CDR2 FVKESK. Trimming left V 0 bases short and J 3 bases short, with 12 bases between. This CDR3 is CASSQDLFQIGNTIYF. In nucleotides, the CDR3 is TGTGCCAGCAGCCAAGATCTTTTTCAGATTGGAAACACCATATATTTT.

The J gene is TRBJ2-1, the V gene TRBV5-4; D is perhaps TRBD2 (5 bases). Germline loops: CDR1 SGHNT, CDR2 YYREEE (reference sequence). CDR3 length: 15 residues. Trimming took off 0 bases at V and 2 bases at J, with 9 bases between the two ends. The CDR3 loop is CASSLGGITYNEQFF. The CDR3 nucleotides read TGTGCCAGCAGCTTGGGAGGGATCACCTACAATGAGCAGTTCTTC.

The V call is TRBV19, the J call TRBJ2-1; 7 positions match TRBD2. V lost 3 bases to trimming and J lost 4 bases; unmatched junction nucleotides: 12. Germline values: CDR1 LNHDA, CDR2 SQIVND (reference sequence). The CDR3 covers 17 residues. This CDR3 reads CASSMGGGGGRYNEQFF. In DNA, the CDR3 is TGTGCCAGTAGTATGGGTGGTGGCGGGGGAAGATACAATGAGCAGTTCTTC.